Listed here are 25 T cell receptor beta chains from one sample, sequenced in a study of T cell changes during pregnancy in multiple sclerosis. TCRdb keeps only in-frame clones here, not all; method: immunoSEQ multiplex PCR. The sample includes 80,000 to 130,000 clones, approximately 94% of them seen just once. Sequenced here: peripheral blood, sampled before pregnancy. The source is a female donor with multiple sclerosis, enrolled in a pregnancy study.

The rearrangement joins TRBV11-2 to TRBJ1-2; 10 bases align to TRBD1. The CDR3 has 19 residues. The ends lost 5 bases at V and 4 bases at J; junction bases unmatched: 19. Germline values: CDR1 SGHAT, CDR2 FQNNGV. The CDR3 sequence is CASSPDPGQGRGGSYGYTF. The CDR3 nucleotides read TGTGCCAGCAGCCCTGATCCGGGACAGGGGAGGGGGGGATCCTATGGCTACACCTTC. The full variable domain, rest sourced from reference TRBV11-2 and TRBJ1-2, is EAGVAQSPRYKIIEKRQSVAFWCNPISGHATLYWYQQILGQGPKLLIQFQNNGVVDDSQLPKDRFSAERLKGVDSTLKIQPAKLEDSAVYLCASSPDPGQGRGGSYGYTFGSGTRLTVV.

The V call is TRBV27, the J call TRBJ1-2; D might be TRBD1 (5 bases). The CDR3 totals 12 residues. CDR1 and CDR2 from the germline V gene are MNHEY and SMNVEV (reference sequence). Trimming took off 10 bases at V and 6 bases at J, with 15 bases between the two ends. For the CDR3, the DNA is TGTGCCACGTGGGGGAGGGTGGATGGCTACACCTTC. Amino acids: CATWGRVDGYTF.

The chain links TRBV5-4 to TRBJ2-2; 14 bases are a match to TRBD2. Germline lookup yields CDR1 SGHNT and CDR2 YYREEE (reference sequence). The CDR3 is 16 residues long. Unmatched junction bases numbered 1, after V lost 0 bases and J lost 6 bases. CDR3 nucleotides: TGTGCCAGCAGCTTGGGACTAGCGGGAGGGCCCGGGGAGCTGTTTTTT. Translating gives CASSLGLAGGPGELFF.

The V call is TRBV11-2, the J call TRBJ2-5; TRBD2 is a possible D gene (6 bases). V shed 1 base and J shed 1 base, with 13 bases lying between them. The CDR3 extends over 16 amino acids. The germline CDR1 and CDR2 sequences are SGHAT and FQNNGV. This CDR3 reads CASSLGRGTGQETQYF. CDR3 nucleotides: TGTGCCAGCAGCTTAGGGCGCGGGACCGGCCAAGAGACCCAGTACTTC.

A few counts support this clone. The chain joins TRBV4-2 to TRBJ2-7; TRBD2 matches at 7 bases. Per germline, CDR1 LGHNA and CDR2 YNFKEQ. CDR3 length: 13 amino acids. Losses at the gene ends were 4 bases for V and 2 bases for J; bases not matched to a gene: 2. For the CDR3, the DNA is TGTGCCAGCAGCCCAGGGACTACCTACGAGCAGTACTTC. It encodes CASSPGTTYEQYF.

This clone was counted a few times. The chain links TRBV19 to TRBJ1-2; D is ambiguous. Germline lookup yields CDR1 LNHDA and CDR2 SQIVND (reference sequence). Between the trimmed V and J ends, which lost 3 bases and 3 bases, there was a span of 8 bases. The length of the CDR3 is 13 residues. CDR3 bases: TGTGCCAGTAGTATCGGTCTCCACTATGGCTACACCTTC. Its protein product is CASSIGLHYGYTF. Combining the CDR3 with reference TRBV19 and TRBJ1-2 gives the whole variable domain DGGITQSPKYLFRKEGQNVTLSCEQNLNHDAMYWYRQDPGQGLRLIYYSQIVNDFQKGDIAEGYSVSREKKESFPLTVTSAQKNPTAFYLCASSIGLHYGYTFGSGTRLTVV.

The rearrangement links TRBV18 to TRBJ2-1; 11 bases are shared with TRBD2. V was clipped by 4 bases and J by 0 bases; unmatched bases: 2. CDR1 and CDR2 from the germline V gene are KGHSH and LQKENI. This CDR3 region has 16 residues. The CDR3: CASSLTSGSSYNEQFF. The CDR3 DNA follows: TGTGCCAGCTCACTTACTAGCGGGAGCTCCTACAATGAGCAGTTCTTC.

V is TRBV27 and J is TRBJ2-7; 12 bases fit TRBD1. J was trimmed by 1 base and V by 6 bases; bases with no gene match: 4. Per the germline V gene, CDR1 is MNHEY and CDR2 is SMNVEV (reference sequence). The CDR3 spans 15 residues. The CDR3 here is CASRLGQGASYEQYF. The CDR3 DNA reads as TGTGCCAGCAGACTGGGACAGGGGGCTTCCTACGAGCAGTACTTC.

This rearrangement joins TRBV7-6 to TRBJ2-7; 8 positions match TRBD2. This CDR3 region has 16 residues. Trimming took 2 bases from V and 1 from J; bases not matched to a gene: 7. Germline V gene lookup returns CDR1 SGHVS and CDR2 FNYEAQ. The CDR3 loop is CASSLYPAGASYEQYF. The CDR3 bases are TGTGCCAGCAGCTTATATCCAGCGGGAGCTTCCTACGAGCAGTACTTC.

V gene TRBV7-9 combines with J gene TRBJ2-2; 9 bases align to TRBD1. The CDR3 is 19 amino acids. V lost 5 bases and J lost 5; bases outside the gene matches: 18. Germline V gene data show CDR1 as SEHNR and CDR2 as FQNEAQ (reference sequence). The chain's CDR3 is CASSPSVVGQGRRTGELFF. CDR3 DNA: TGTGCCAGCAGCCCCTCGGTTGTCGGACAGGGGAGGAGGACCGGGGAGCTGTTTTTT.

The chain is built from TRBV18 and TRBJ2-5; D is perhaps TRBD2 (6 bases). With 3 bases removed from V and 3 bases from J, the gap between germline ends came to 11 bases. Germline CDR1 is KGHSH and CDR2 is LQKENI. The CDR3 consists of 14 residues. CDR3 bases: TGTGCCAGCTCACCTATGTCGGGGGAAGAGACCCAGTACTTC. Amino acid sequence: CASSPMSGEETQYF.

This clone showed up just once. The V call is TRBV6-1, the J call TRBJ1-2; D is perhaps TRBD1 (6 bases). The CDR3 is 15 amino acids. Trimming stripped 5 bases from V and 4 bases from J, with 17 bases between. Germline CDR1 MNHNS, CDR2 SASEGT. The CDR3 bases are TGTGCCAGCAGTCCCCTCTCCCTGGACAGCTATGGCTACACCTTC. It is translated as CASSPLSLDSYGYTF.

The rearrangement links TRBV19 to TRBJ2-3; a weak D match, TRBD2 (6 bases). Germline CDR1 is LNHDA and CDR2 is SQIVND (reference sequence). V lost 1 base to trimming and J lost 5 bases, with 7 bases between them. There are 13 residues in the CDR3. Here the CDR3 reads CASSIGGVDTQYF. CDR3 nucleotides: TGTGCCAGTAGTATAGGGGGGGTAGATACGCAGTATTTT.

The J gene is TRBJ1-2, the V gene TRBV4-3; 7 nucleotides line up with TRBD1. The junction had 6 bases not matched to a gene; V was cut back by 2 bases and J by 6 bases. This CDR3 comprises 14 residues. From germline, CDR1 is LGHNA and CDR2 YSLEER. The CDR3 DNA follows: TGCGCCAGCAGCCAATTAGGGGGCAGGGATGGCTACACCTTC. Its protein product is CASSQLGGRDGYTF.

The rearrangement uses TRBV9 and TRBJ2-2; 12 bases are a match to TRBD1. There are 18 residues in the CDR3. Germline CDR1 SGDLS, CDR2 YYNGEE. V trimming: 3 bases; J trimming: 0 bases; junction bases outside the gene matches: 6. The CDR3 region has the DNA TGTGCCAGCAGCGGGGGACAGGGGGCCCCCTCGAACACCGGGGAGCTGTTTTTT. Translated, it gives CASSGGQGAPSNTGELFF. Looking up the rest from reference TRBV9 and TRBJ2-2 gives the full variable domain: DSGVTQTPKHLITATGQRVTLRCSPRSGDLSVYWYQQSLDQGLQFLIQYYNGEERAKGNILERFSAQQFPDLHSELNLSSLELGDSALYFCASSGGQGAPSNTGELFFGEGSRLTVL.

This chain uses TRBV2 with TRBJ1-2, with D perhaps TRBD1 (5 bases). The germline CDR1 and CDR2 sequences are SNHLY and FYNNEI. CDR3 length equals 15 residues. V lost 3 bases and J 5 bases, leaving 16 bases between the germline ends. CDR3 nucleotide sequence: TGTGCCAGCAGTGAGGCCCCTACCGGGGGGTATGGCTACACCTTC. Its translation is CASSEAPTGGYGYTF.

The chain joins TRBV6-5 to TRBJ2-5; D is perhaps TRBD1 (5 bases). Germline-derived CDR1 and CDR2 are MNHEY and SVGAGI. Trimming shortened V by 2 bases and J by 4 bases, and 5 bases separated the two germline ends. The CDR3 has 12 amino acids. For the CDR3, the DNA is TGTGCCAGCAGTTACAGGGGAGAGACCCAGTACTTC. Protein sequence: CASSYRGETQYF.

The chain recombines TRBV9 with TRBJ1-5; D is unclear. The germline CDR1 and CDR2 sequences are SGDLS and YYNGEE. V gave up 0 bases and J gave up 3 bases, with 4 bases separating them. The CDR3 extends over 13 amino acids. The CDR3 nucleotides are TGTGCCAGCAGCGTAGGGGCCAATCAGCCCCAGCATTTT. Translation gives CASSVGANQPQHF.

J is TRBJ2-1 and V is TRBV6-4; 7 positions agree with TRBD1. The trim removed 6 bases at V and 6 bases at J, leaving 2 bases unmatched. The germline V gene encodes CDR1 MRHNA and CDR2 SNTAGT. The CDR3 is made up of 12 amino acids. The CDR3 coding sequence is TGTGCCAGCAGAGGGGGCCTCAATGAGCAGTTCTTC. Residues: CASRGGLNEQFF.

The DNA of the CDR3 is TGTGCCAGCAGTCACGGACAGGGGAGTCCCTACGAGCAGTACTTC. Its translation: CASSHGQGSPYEQYF. The chain joins TRBV27 to TRBJ2-7; 9 nucleotides match TRBD1. This CDR3 region has 15 residues. V shed 5 bases and J 2 bases; nucleotides not matched to a gene: 7. Germline V lookup: CDR1 MNHEY, CDR2 SMNVEV (reference sequence).

The chain employs TRBV9 and TRBJ2-7, with 7 bases matching TRBD2. The CDR3 has 15 amino acids. Germline CDR1 SGDLS, CDR2 YYNGEE. V was clipped by 0 bases and J by 2 bases; unmatched bases: 5. The CDR3: CASSVDGGSAYEQYF. CDR3 DNA: TGTGCCAGCAGCGTAGACGGGGGGAGCGCCTACGAGCAGTACTTC.

The V and J genes are TRBV7-2 and TRBJ2-1, with D possibly matching TRBD2 (6 bases). The CDR3 is 16 amino acids. Looked up from germline, CDR1 is SGHTA and CDR2 is FQGNSA. V shed 6 bases and J shed 9 bases, with 24 bases lying between them. The DNA for the CDR3 is TGTGCCAGCAGTCGCCCCCGGGACTCCCCGAGGGGTGAGCAGTTCTTC. This encodes CASSRPRDSPRGEQFF.

The chain has TRBV19 and TRBJ2-4; possible D gene TRBD1, 6 bases. In germline, CDR1 is LNHDA, CDR2 SQIVND (reference sequence). This CDR3 is 16 amino acids long. Trimming removed 5 bases at V and 3 bases at J, with 17 bases between. This CDR3 reads CASSEVQGSGKNIQYF. CDR3 in DNA: TGTGCCAGTAGTGAGGTACAGGGATCGGGCAAAAACATTCAGTACTTC.

This CDR3 is CASSLRPLAGYNEQFF. The CDR3 DNA sequence: TGTGCCAGCAGCTTAAGGCCACTAGCGGGCTACAATGAGCAGTTCTTC. The chain joins TRBV7-8 to TRBJ2-1, with 9 bases that match TRBD2. The J segment lost 3 bases and the V segment lost 2 bases, leaving 5 bases of the junction unmatched. The CDR3 runs 16 residues. CDR1 is SGHVS and CDR2 is FQNEAQ in the germline V gene.

The CDR3 sequence: CASSYRLAPNNEQFF. The CDR3 bases are TGTGCCAGCAGTTATAGGCTAGCGCCGAACAATGAGCAGTTCTTC. V usage is TRBV6-5 and J usage is TRBJ2-1, with D perhaps matching TRBD2 (6 bases). V lost 3 bases to trimming and J lost 5 bases, with 14 bases between them. In germline, CDR1 is MNHEY, CDR2 SVGAGI. The CDR3 is made up of 15 amino acids.